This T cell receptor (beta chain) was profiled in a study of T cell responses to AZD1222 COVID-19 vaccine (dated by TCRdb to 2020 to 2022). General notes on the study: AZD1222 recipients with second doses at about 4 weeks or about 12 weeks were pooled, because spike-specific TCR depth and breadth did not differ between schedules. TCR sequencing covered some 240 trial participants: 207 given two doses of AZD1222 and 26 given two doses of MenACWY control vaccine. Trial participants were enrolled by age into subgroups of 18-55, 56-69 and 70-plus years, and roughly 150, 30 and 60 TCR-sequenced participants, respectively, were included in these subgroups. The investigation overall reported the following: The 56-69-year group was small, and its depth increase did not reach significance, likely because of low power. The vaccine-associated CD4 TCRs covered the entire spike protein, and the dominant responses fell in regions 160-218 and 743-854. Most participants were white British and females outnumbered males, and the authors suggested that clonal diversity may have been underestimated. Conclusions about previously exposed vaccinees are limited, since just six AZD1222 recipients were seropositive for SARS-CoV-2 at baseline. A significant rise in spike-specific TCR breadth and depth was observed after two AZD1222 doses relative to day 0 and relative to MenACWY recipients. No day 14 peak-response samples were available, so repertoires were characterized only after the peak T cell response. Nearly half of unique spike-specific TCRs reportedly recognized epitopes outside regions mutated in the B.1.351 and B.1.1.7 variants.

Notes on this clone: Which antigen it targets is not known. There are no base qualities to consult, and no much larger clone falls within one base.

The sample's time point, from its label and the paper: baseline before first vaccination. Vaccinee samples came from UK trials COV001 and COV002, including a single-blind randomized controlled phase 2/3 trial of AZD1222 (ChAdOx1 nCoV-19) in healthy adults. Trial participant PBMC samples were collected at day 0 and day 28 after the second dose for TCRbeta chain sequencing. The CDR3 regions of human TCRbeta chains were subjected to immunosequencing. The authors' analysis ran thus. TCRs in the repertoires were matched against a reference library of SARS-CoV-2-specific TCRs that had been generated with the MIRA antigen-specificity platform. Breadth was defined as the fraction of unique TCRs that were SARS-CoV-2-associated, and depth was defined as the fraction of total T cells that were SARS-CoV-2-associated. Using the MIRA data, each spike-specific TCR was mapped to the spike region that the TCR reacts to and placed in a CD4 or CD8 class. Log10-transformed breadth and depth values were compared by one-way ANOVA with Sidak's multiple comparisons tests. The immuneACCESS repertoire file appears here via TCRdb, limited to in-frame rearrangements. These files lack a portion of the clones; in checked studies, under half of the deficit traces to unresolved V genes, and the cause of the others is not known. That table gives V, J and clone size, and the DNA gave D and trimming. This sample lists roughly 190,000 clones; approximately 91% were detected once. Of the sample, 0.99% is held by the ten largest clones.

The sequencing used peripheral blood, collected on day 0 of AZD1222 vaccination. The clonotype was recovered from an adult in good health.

In nucleotides, the sequence is TGTGCCAGTAGTCTTGAGGCGGTTTATGGCTACACCTTC. The resulting protein is CASSLEAVYGYTF. The chain links TRBV19 with TRBJ1-2, with the D gene not clear enough to name. As encoded in the germline V gene (reference sequence), CDR1 is LNHDA while CDR2 is SQIVND. The junction carries 12 bases between V and J, which are trimmed by 5 bases and 5 bases respectively. The CDR3, from cysteine to phenylalanine, totals 13 residues. CDR3 DNA is the only sequence kept; it has 39 bases, read in frame from the first base. When the CDR3 is completed using the reference TRBV19 and TRBJ1-2 genes on either side, the full variable domain is DGGITQSPKYLFRKEGQNVTLSCEQNLNHDAMYWYRQDPGQGLRLIYYSQIVNDFQKGDIAEGYSVSREKKESFPLTVTSAQKNPTAFYLCASSLEAVYGYTFGSGTRLTVV.